What follows is one TCR beta chain and its context. Its matching antigen is unknown. This record comes from a study of cytomegalovirus exposure and HLA in healthy donors. The data were produced by immunoSEQ multiplex PCR, yet TCRdb's version contains in-frame clones alone and is incomplete. The data show about 98,000 clones, about 88% seen once. General study points: That first-cohort TCR clusters tended to co-occur in the 95 to 150 validation repertoires was found in a later analysis. The classifier reportedly diagnosed cytomegalovirus status with high specificity and sensitivity.

Separation from the roughly 600-subject first cohort characterized the roughly 130-subject validation cohort, to which the donors belonged. What was sequenced was PBMCs. The sequence derives from a man younger than 30 in good health and CMV-seropositive.

In DNA, the CDR3 is TGTGCCAGCAGTCTATACAGAGCAATGAACACTGAAGCTTTCTTT. Its translation is CASSLYRAMNTEAFF. The chain combines TRBV28 with TRBJ1-1; no definite D call. The CDR3 extends over 15 amino acids. The V end lost 5 bases, the J end lost 0 bases, and 13 bases lay between the germline ends. Germline assignment: CDR1 MDHEN and CDR2 SYDVKM.